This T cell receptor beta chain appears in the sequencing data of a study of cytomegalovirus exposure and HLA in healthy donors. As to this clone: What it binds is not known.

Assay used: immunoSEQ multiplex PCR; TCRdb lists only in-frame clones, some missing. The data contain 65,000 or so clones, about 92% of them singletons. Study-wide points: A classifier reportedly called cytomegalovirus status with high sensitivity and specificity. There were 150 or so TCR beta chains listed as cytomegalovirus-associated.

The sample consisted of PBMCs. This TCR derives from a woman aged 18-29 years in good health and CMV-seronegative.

CDR3 region: CASSSRQGGYSYEQYF. CDR3 bases: TGTGCCAGCAGCTCCCGTCAAGGAGGATACTCCTACGAGCAGTACTTC. The chain uses TRBV9 and TRBJ2-7; tentative D call: TRBD2 (5 bases). Trimming shortened V by 4 bases and J by 0 bases, and 17 bases separated the two germline ends. Per the germline V gene, CDR1 is SGDLS and CDR2 is YYNGEE. This CDR3 region has 16 residues.